The 30 T cell receptor beta chains below were found in one sample sequenced in a study of blood T cell repertoires in COVID-19. TCRdb's table, derived via immunoSEQ multiplex PCR, lists solely in-frame clones and lacks some. This table has roughly 390,000 clones, 80% to 90% appearing once. Sequenced input: peripheral blood. The origin of the receptors is a woman aged 25-40 years with COVID-19, enrolled during active disease.

The chain combines TRBV2 with TRBJ2-6, with 7 bases aligning to TRBD1. Trimming took 3 bases from V and 0 from J; bases not matched to a gene: 5. Germline values: CDR1 SNHLY, CDR2 FYNNEI. CDR3 size: 17 residues. The CDR3 protein is CASSEGQPFSGANVLTF. In DNA form, the CDR3 reads TGTGCCAGCAGTGAGGGACAGCCATTCTCTGGGGCCAACGTCCTGACTTTC.

A word on this clone: Other DNA sequences in the sample encode the same CDR3. The gene calls are TRBV3-1 (or the pseudogene TRBV3-2) and TRBJ2-7; D may be TRBD2 (5 bases). The CDR3 covers 13 residues. The V end was cut by 1 base, the J end by 1 base, with 5 bases between. The germline V gene encodes CDR1 LGHDT and CDR2 YNNKEL (reference sequence). This chain's CDR3 is CASSQAGSYEQYF. CDR3 nucleotide sequence: TGTGCCAGCAGCCAAGCGGGGTCCTACGAGCAGTACTTC.

This rearrangement joins TRBV5-6 to TRBJ2-3; 7 nucleotides align to TRBD1. The germline V gene has CDR1 SGHDT and CDR2 YYEEEE. CDR3 length: 16 amino acids. V trimming: 2 bases; J trimming: 3 bases; junction bases outside the gene matches: 9. The CDR3 is CASSLYDRVRTDTQYF. The CDR3 DNA follows: TGTGCCAGCAGCTTATATGACAGGGTGAGGACAGATACGCAGTATTTT.

The chain links TRBV7-9 to TRBJ2-7; the match to TRBD1 covers 10 bases. CDR1 and CDR2 (germline): SEHNR, FQNEAQ (reference sequence). CDR3 length: 15 amino acids. The junction had 8 bases not matched to a gene; V was cut back by 4 bases and J by 5 bases. CDR3 protein: CASSSGDRGPNEQYF. CDR3 DNA: TGTGCCAGCAGCTCGGGCGACAGGGGGCCTAACGAGCAGTACTTC. Complete variable domain (other parts from reference TRBV7-9 and TRBJ2-7): DTGVSQNPRHKITKRGQNVTFRCDPISEHNRLYWYRQTLGQGPEFLTYFQNEAQLEKSRLLSDRFSAERPKGSFSTLEIQRTEQGDSAMYLCASSSGDRGPNEQYFGPGTRLTVT.

The chain combines TRBV28 with TRBJ1-2, with 8 bases identical to TRBD1. V was pared by 3 bases and J by 7 bases, with 10 bases of the junction left unmatched. From germline, CDR1 is MDHEN and CDR2 SYDVKM. The CDR3 runs to 15 residues. The CDR3 coding sequence is TGTGCCAGCAGTTTGACGTCAGGGGGCGGTAGTGGCTACACCTTC. Translation: CASSLTSGGGSGYTF.

The genes are TRBV28 and TRBJ2-7; 11 bases are a match to TRBD2. There are 14 residues in the CDR3. J was trimmed by 4 bases and V by 9 bases; bases with no gene match: 8. Per the germline V gene, CDR1 is MDHEN and CDR2 is SYDVKM. CDR3 bases: TGTGCCAGTTTTAGCGGGAGGGAGCTGTACGAGCAGTACTTC. This sequence encodes CASFSGRELYEQYF. Variable domain in full (rest from reference TRBV28 and TRBJ2-7): DVKVTQSSRYLVKRTGEKVFLECVQDMDHENMFWYRQDPGLGLRLIYFSYDVKMKEKGDIPEGYSVSREKKERFSLILESASTNQTSMYLCASFSGRELYEQYFGPGTRLTVT.

The CDR3 is CASSVVGLAEQETQYF. Here the CDR3 DNA reads TGTGCCAGCAGCGTAGTCGGTCTAGCGGAGCAAGAGACCCAGTACTTC. The V and J genes are TRBV9 and TRBJ2-5, with 7 positions matching TRBD2. The germline V gene has CDR1 SGDLS and CDR2 YYNGEE. The CDR3 length is 16 residues. V lost 0 bases and J lost 2; bases outside the gene matches: 7.

This chain connects TRBV7-9 to TRBJ2-1, with a tentative D call TRBD1 (6 bases). The CDR3 runs 12 residues. Germline V lookup: CDR1 SEHNR, CDR2 FQNEAQ (reference sequence). V lost 2 bases and J lost 15, with 14 bases in between. The CDR3 DNA reads as TGTGCCAGCAGCTTACGGGCAGGGGTTATGTTCTTC. As protein: CASSLRAGVMFF.

The chain combines TRBV4-1 with TRBJ2-7; TRBD2 might be the D (6 bases). This CDR3 is built from 17 residues. V shed 4 bases and J shed 7 bases, with 26 bases lying between them. In germline, CDR1 is MGHRA, CDR2 YSYEKL. As DNA, the CDR3 is TGCGCCAGCAGCCGGATAAGCGCGGGGAGGTCCCCTCGGGAGCAGTACTTC. It specifies CASSRISAGRSPREQYF.

This clone has just one count. The rearrangement links TRBV15 to TRBJ2-4; TRBD2 might be the D (6 bases). The germline gives CDR1 LNHNV, CDR2 YYDKDF (reference sequence). The CDR3 runs 15 residues. V shed 3 bases and J shed 0 bases, with 9 bases lying between them. The CDR3: CATSSGGTAKNIQYF. CDR3 DNA: TGTGCCACCAGCAGTGGGGGGACAGCCAAAAACATTCAGTACTTC. Complete variable domain (other parts from reference TRBV15 and TRBJ2-4): DAMVIQNPRYQVTQFGKPVTLSCSQTLNHNVMYWYQQKSSQAPKLLFHYYDKDFNNEADTPDNFQSRRPNTSFCFLDIRSPGLGDTAMYLCATSSGGTAKNIQYFGAGTRLSVL.

This rearrangement joins TRBV19 to TRBJ2-2, with TRBD2 identical over 11 bases. This CDR3 has 17 amino acids. Losses at the gene ends were 6 bases for V and 0 bases for J; bases not matched to a gene: 6. From germline, CDR1 is LNHDA and CDR2 SQIVND (reference sequence). This CDR3 is CASSPGTSGANTGELFF. The CDR3 DNA reads as TGTGCCAGTAGCCCCGGGACTAGCGGCGCGAACACCGGGGAGCTGTTTTTT.

Worth noting for this clone: Other DNA sequences in this specimen translate into the identical CDR3. V is TRBV18 and J is TRBJ2-6; D uncertain. V lost 6 bases and J lost 0, with 6 bases in between. CDR1 is KGHSH, CDR2 LQKENI, per germline. The CDR3 sequence is 14 residues long. CDR3 amino acids: CASSPSSGANVLTF. DNA of the CDR3: TGTGCCAGCTCCCCTAGCTCTGGGGCCAACGTCCTGACTTTC.

The J gene is TRBJ2-3, the V gene TRBV6-5; 11 nucleotides agree with TRBD2. The CDR3 spans 15 residues. Germline CDR1 and CDR2: MNHEY and SVGAGI. V was pared by 5 bases and J by 4 bases, with 5 bases of the junction left unmatched. This chain's CDR3 is CASSPLAGDADTQYF. In DNA form, the CDR3 reads TGTGCCAGCAGTCCACTAGCGGGAGATGCAGATACGCAGTATTTT.

The chain couples TRBV5-1 to TRBJ2-1; TRBD2 agrees at 8 bases. Per the germline V gene, CDR1 is SGHRS and CDR2 is YFSETQ. Unmatched junction bases numbered 3, after V lost 0 bases and J lost 4 bases. The CDR3 has 15 residues. The CDR3 sequence is CASSLASGLYNEQFF. CDR3 DNA sequence: TGCGCCAGCAGCTTGGCTAGCGGGCTATACAATGAGCAGTTCTTC.

The chain joins TRBV28 to TRBJ2-3, with 10 bases fitting TRBD2. The germline gives CDR1 MDHEN, CDR2 SYDVKM. J was trimmed by 1 base and V by 11 bases; bases with no gene match: 9. There are 15 residues in the CDR3. For the CDR3, the DNA is TGTGCCGGCTCGGACGGACTAGCGGGCACAGATACGCAGTATTTT. This sequence encodes CAGSDGLAGTDTQYF. The complete variable domain, with remaining parts taken from reference TRBV28 and TRBJ2-3, reads DVKVTQSSRYLVKRTGEKVFLECVQDMDHENMFWYRQDPGLGLRLIYFSYDVKMKEKGDIPEGYSVSREKKERFSLILESASTNQTSMYLCAGSDGLAGTDTQYFGPGTRLTVL.

The rearrangement links TRBV30 to TRBJ1-6, with a possible D match to TRBD1 (5 bases). The CDR3 is made up of 14 amino acids. The V end was cut by 2 bases, the J end by 7 bases, with 12 bases between. In germline, CDR1 is GTSNPN, CDR2 SVGIG (reference sequence). The chain's CDR3 is CAWSPGLINSPLHF. CDR3 bases: TGTGCCTGGAGTCCGGGACTGATCAATTCACCCCTCCACTTT.

This clone has only a few counts. The rearrangement joins TRBV11-1 to TRBJ1-4, with TRBD1 identical over 10 bases. Trimming cost V 6 bases and J 8 bases; bases outside gene matches: 9. The CDR3 totals 15 residues. Germline assignment: CDR1 SGHAT and CDR2 FQDESV (reference sequence). DNA for the CDR3: TGTGCCAGCAGTGCCCGACAGGGGGCCTTCGAAAAACTGTTTTTT. Translation gives CASSARQGAFEKLFF.

The chain couples TRBV13 to TRBJ2-7; D is unclear. The germline V gene encodes CDR1 PRHDT and CDR2 FYEKMQ (reference sequence). This CDR3 is built from 14 residues. The V gene lost 0 bases and the J gene lost 0 bases, with 6 bases spanning the gap. This CDR3 reads CASSLGRSSYEQYF. CDR3 coding DNA: TGTGCCAGCAGCTTAGGGCGGAGCTCCTACGAGCAGTACTTC.

Comments on this clone: The sample has other DNA sequences that encode this CDR3 too. This chain uses TRBV27 with TRBJ2-1; 7 nucleotides match TRBD2. After removal of 5 bases from V and 7 bases from J, the junction contained 14 bases not matched to a gene. CDR1 and CDR2 (germline): MNHEY, SMNVEV (reference sequence). The length of the CDR3 is 16 residues. CDR3 DNA: TGTGCCAGCAGTACCGGGAGACTAGCAGGGAGGAATGAGCAGTTCTTC. Its protein is CASSTGRLAGRNEQFF.

The V gene is TRBV28, the J gene TRBJ2-7; D may be TRBD1 (6 bases). Trimming pared 3 bases from V and 0 bases from J, leaving 18 bases between. Germline lookup yields CDR1 MDHEN and CDR2 SYDVKM. This CDR3 contains 17 residues. The CDR3 sequence: CASSFHGQLLSSYEQYF. The DNA for the CDR3 is TGTGCCAGCAGTTTCCACGGACAGCTGTTAAGCTCCTACGAGCAGTACTTC.

In this sample, this clone turned up a few times. V gene TRBV4-1 combines with J gene TRBJ1-4; D is unresolved. Trimming removed 0 bases from V and 4 bases from J, with 9 bases in between. Germline V gene sequence: CDR1 MGHRA, CDR2 YSYEKL. The CDR3 is 15 residues long. The CDR3 DNA is TGCGCCAGCAGCCAAGATCCAGGAAATAATGAAAAACTGTTTTTT. It specifies CASSQDPGNNEKLFF.

This chain joins TRBV3-1 (or the pseudogene TRBV3-2) and TRBJ1-1, with D unclear. Germline loops: CDR1 LGHDT, CDR2 YNNKEL (reference sequence). The CDR3 has 12 amino acids. V was pared by 6 bases and J by 2 bases, with 7 bases between. The CDR3: CASSPTNTEAFF. CDR3 DNA: TGTGCCAGCAGTCCTACTAACACTGAAGCTTTCTTT.

The chain carries TRBV29-1 and TRBJ2-1; 8 bases agree with TRBD2. Germline CDR1 reads SQVTM; CDR2 reads ANQGSEA. The CDR3 runs 17 residues. J lost 0 bases, V lost 7 bases, and 14 bases had no gene match. CDR3 residues: CSGRVLAEGSSYNEQFF. The CDR3 nucleotides read TGCAGCGGACGTGTACTAGCGGAGGGGAGCTCCTACAATGAGCAGTTCTTC.

CDR3 residues: CASSPLAPSTDTQYF. In DNA form, the CDR3 reads TGTGCCAGCAGTCCACTAGCTCCTAGCACAGATACGCAGTATTTT. The chain links TRBV6-5 to TRBJ2-3, with D possibly matching TRBD2 (6 bases). V lost 5 bases, J lost 0 bases, and 12 bases lay in between. This CDR3 is 15 amino acids long. The germline gives CDR1 MNHEY, CDR2 SVGAGI.

The chain couples TRBV19 to TRBJ2-2, with 9 bases matching TRBD1. V lost 6 bases, J lost 6 bases, and 8 bases stayed unmatched. The CDR3 has 15 residues. Germline V gene data show CDR1 as LNHDA and CDR2 as SQIVND (reference sequence). The CDR3 protein is CASRAQQGAAGELFF. The CDR3 DNA is TGTGCCAGTAGAGCCCAACAGGGGGCTGCCGGGGAGCTGTTTTTT.

The rearrangement links TRBV7-3 to TRBJ2-2; 7 bases agree with TRBD1. The V and J ends lost 1 base and 3 bases, in that order; junction bases with no gene match: 8. There are 17 residues in the CDR3. Per the germline V gene, CDR1 is SGHTA and CDR2 is FQGTGA. CDR3 DNA: TGTGCCAGCAGCTTAAGGGCGACAGGGCTAGACACCGGGGAGCTGTTTTTT. It codes for CASSLRATGLDTGELFF. Based on the CDR3 plus reference TRBV7-3 and TRBJ2-2, the full variable domain is GAGVSQTPSNKVTEKGKYVELRCDPISGHTALYWYRQSLGQGPEFLIYFQGTGAADDSGLPNDRFFAVRPEGSVSTLKIQRTERGDSAVYLCASSLRATGLDTGELFFGEGSRLTVL.

The V and J genes are TRBV11-2 and TRBJ1-2; D may be TRBD1 (5 bases). The length of the CDR3 is 13 residues. With 7 bases removed from V and 9 bases from J, the gap between germline ends came to 18 bases. Germline CDR1 reads SGHAT; CDR2 reads FQNNGV. As DNA, the CDR3 is TGTGCCAGCACCGACGGGGGGGGTTGGAGCTACACCTTC. Translated: CASTDGGGWSYTF.

This clone was found a few times. The rearrangement links TRBV28 to TRBJ2-7, with 9 bases lining up with TRBD1. Trimming removed 3 bases from V and 3 bases from J; junction bases left unmatched: 3. Germline-derived CDR1 and CDR2 are MDHEN and SYDVKM. The length of the CDR3 is 14 residues. The CDR3 loop reads CASSFGTGFYEQYF. For the CDR3, the DNA is TGTGCCAGCAGTTTCGGGACAGGGTTCTACGAGCAGTACTTC.

V is TRBV5-1 and J is TRBJ1-6; no clear D gene. Trimming removed 3 bases at V and 14 bases at J, with 12 bases between. The germline CDR1 and CDR2 sequences are SGHRS and YFSETQ. CDR3 length: 12 residues. The CDR3 DNA reads TGCGCCAGCAGCTCGAACATTGCCACCCTCCACTTT. Its protein product is CASSSNIATLHF.

About this clone: Other DNA sequences in the same sample also yield this CDR3. The chain carries TRBV9 and TRBJ2-7, with 11 positions matching TRBD2. There are 15 residues in the CDR3. Germline CDR1 SGDLS, CDR2 YYNGEE. V lost 2 bases, J lost 3 bases, and 4 bases stayed unmatched. CDR3 amino acids: CASSVGLAGGYEQYF. The CDR3 coding sequence is TGTGCCAGCAGCGTCGGGCTAGCGGGAGGCTACGAGCAGTACTTC.